Listed here are 28 T cell receptor beta chains from one sample, sequenced in a study of shared clonotypes between healthy human individuals. The table came from immunoSEQ multiplex PCR; TCRdb's copy has only in-frame clones and leaves some out. The repertoire includes some 2.4 million clones, roughly 93% of them detected once, and about 0.39% sits in the top ten. The sample was naive CD4+ T cells from PBMCs. Indicated subset: CD45RA+ positively selected. The receptor source for this set is a man younger than 35 in good health. Some clones in this sample may be carry-over from other donors' samples.

This sequence joins TRBV7-2 and TRBJ2-5; TRBD2 might be the D (9 bases). Trimming took 3 bases from V and 5 from J, leaving 22 bases between them. The CDR3 has 17 residues. Germline values: CDR1 SGHTA, CDR2 FQGNSA. CDR3 sequence reads: CASSFSWGGRDRETQYF. The CDR3 DNA sequence: TGTGCCAGCAGCTTTTCCTGGGGCGGGAGGGACAGGGAGACCCAGTACTTC.

V gene TRBV6-1 combines with J gene TRBJ1-2, with D maybe TRBD1 (6 bases). Germline assignment: CDR1 MNHNS and CDR2 SASEGT. V lost 5 bases, J lost 3 bases, and 16 bases lay in between. The CDR3 has 15 amino acids. The CDR3 bases are TGTGCCAGCAGTTTAATTTCTGGGGGCCACTATGGCTACACCTTC. Translation: CASSLISGGHYGYTF.

As to this clone: Other nucleotide sequences from this sample produce the same CDR3. The V call is TRBV11-2, the J call TRBJ2-1; 12 bases align to TRBD2. V was pared by 6 bases and J by 2 bases, with 2 bases of the junction left unmatched. Germline CDR1 SGHAT, CDR2 FQNNGV. The CDR3 is made up of 15 amino acids. The CDR3 here is CASSGLAGPYNEQFF. The CDR3, as DNA: TGTGCCAGCAGTGGACTAGCGGGACCCTACAATGAGCAGTTCTTC.

V usage is TRBV7-8 and J usage is TRBJ2-3; D not certain. Looked up from germline, CDR1 is SGHVS and CDR2 is FQNEAQ. This CDR3 region has 14 residues. With 4 bases removed from V and 6 bases from J, the gap between germline ends came to 14 bases. This chain's CDR3 is CASSYAMKGDTQYF. In DNA form, the CDR3 reads TGTGCCAGCAGCTATGCGATGAAAGGGGATACGCAGTATTTT.

The chain has TRBV6-1 and TRBJ2-3; 13 bases are a match to TRBD2. The CDR3 covers 14 residues. The V segment lost 10 bases and the J segment 9 bases; nucleotides outside the gene matches: 10. The germline gives CDR1 MNHNS, CDR2 SASEGT. This CDR3 is CAIWTSGSPDTQYF. The CDR3 bases are TGTGCCATTTGGACTAGCGGGAGCCCCGACACGCAGTATTTT.

The chain uses TRBV18 and TRBJ2-7; TRBD1 matches at 9 bases. The CDR3 extends over 14 amino acids. The trim removed 5 bases at V and 5 bases at J, leaving 7 bases unmatched. CDR1 is KGHSH, CDR2 LQKENI, per germline. The CDR3 loop is CASSLRTGENEQYF. The CDR3 DNA follows: TGTGCCAGCTCATTGCGGACAGGGGAGAACGAGCAGTACTTC.

This clone was counted between two and nine times. At the DNA level, this CDR3 is encoded by other sequences in the same sample as well. The chain links TRBV2 to TRBJ2-7; D not certain. This CDR3 contains 11 residues. V lost 4 bases and J 3 bases, leaving 4 bases between the germline ends. The germline CDR1 and CDR2 sequences are SNHLY and FYNNEI. CDR3 residues: CASSASYEQYF. CDR3 sequence (DNA): TGTGCCAGCAGTGCCAGCTACGAGCAGTACTTC.

CDR3 sequence: CAISRTGQEAFF. Written as DNA, the CDR3 is TGTGCCATCAGTCGAACGGGCCAGGAAGCTTTCTTT. This chain links TRBV10-3 with TRBJ1-1; D remains unclear. V was cut by 5 bases and J by 8 bases, with 12 bases left in between. The CDR3 consists of 12 residues. Germline assignment: CDR1 ENHRY and CDR2 SYGVKD.

Worth noting for this clone: Other DNA sequences from this sample encode an identical CDR3 as well. The chain employs TRBV29-1 and TRBJ2-7; no firm D call. Trimming stripped 7 bases from V and 1 base from J, with 11 bases between. The CDR3 is 12 residues long. Germline CDR1 SQVTM, CDR2 ANQGSEA. The CDR3, as DNA: TGCAGCGGGACCTCCGGGTCCTACGAGCAGTACTTC. It is translated as CSGTSGSYEQYF.

Of note for this clone: Other DNA sequences within the sample encode an identical CDR3. The chain is built from TRBV7-2 and TRBJ2-6, with unresolved D. Germline assignment: CDR1 SGHTA and CDR2 FQGNSA. The ends were cut back, 3 bases at V and 2 bases at J, with 8 bases in the middle. The CDR3 sequence is 15 residues long. This CDR3 is CASSFGGAGANVLTF. As DNA, the CDR3 is TGTGCCAGCAGCTTCGGTGGGGCTGGGGCCAACGTCCTGACTTTC.

The J gene is TRBJ2-1, the V gene TRBV5-1, with a weak D call TRBD2 (6 bases). The CDR3 is made up of 15 amino acids. CDR1 and CDR2 from the germline V gene are SGHRS and YFSETQ. V shed 0 bases and J shed 3 bases, with 10 bases lying between them. The CDR3: CASSLVTSLYNEQFF. The CDR3, as DNA: TGCGCCAGCAGCTTGGTAACTAGCCTCTACAATGAGCAGTTCTTC.

There are a few counts of this clone. The chain combines TRBV6-5 with TRBJ1-1; possibly TRBD1 for D (6 bases). Germline V gene data show CDR1 as MNHEY and CDR2 as SVGAGI. Trimming took 8 bases from V and 6 from J, leaving 19 bases between them. The CDR3 consists of 14 residues. CDR3 protein: CASSFTGAKAEAFF. CDR3 bases: TGTGCCAGCTCATTTACGGGGGCTAAGGCTGAAGCTTTCTTT.

This clone has a single count. Different DNA sequences within this sample yield the same CDR3. This rearrangement joins TRBV5-1 to TRBJ2-7; tentatively, D is TRBD1 or TRBD2 (6 bases each). V lost 2 bases and J 2 bases, leaving 11 bases between the germline ends. Per germline, CDR1 SGHRS and CDR2 YFSETQ. CDR3 size: 14 residues. CDR3 DNA: TGCGCCAGCAGCTTAGGCCGGGGGCCCTACGAGCAGTACTTC. This sequence encodes CASSLGRGPYEQYF.

In regard to this clone: The same CDR3 arises from other DNA sequences in this sample as well. V usage is TRBV6-6 and J usage is TRBJ1-2; possible D gene TRBD1, 6 bases. Germline V gene lookup returns CDR1 MNHNY and CDR2 SVGAGI (reference sequence). Trimming removed 0 bases at V and 4 bases at J, with 9 bases between. This CDR3 is 14 amino acids long. The CDR3 spells CASSYSDSGYGYTF. The CDR3 nucleotides read TGTGCCAGCAGTTACTCGGACAGTGGCTATGGCTACACCTTC.

The rearrangement uses TRBV5-6 and TRBJ1-6; D is perhaps TRBD1 (5 bases). CDR1 and CDR2 (germline): SGHDT, YYEEEE. V gave up 3 bases and J gave up 8 bases, with 15 bases separating them. This CDR3 is built from 15 residues. The CDR3 sequence is CASSSGPLGDSPLHF. The CDR3 nucleotides read TGTGCCAGCAGCTCGGGTCCCCTAGGGGATTCACCCCTCCACTTT.

The chain combines TRBV5-4 with TRBJ2-7; D gene unclear. The CDR3 is 12 residues long. V lost 3 bases to trimming and J lost 3 bases, with 7 bases between them. Germline V CDR1 and CDR2: SGHNT, YYREEE (reference sequence). The CDR3 spells CASSYADYEQYF. CDR3 nucleotides: TGTGCCAGCAGCTATGCGGACTACGAGCAGTACTTC.

This clone was detected only a few times. The chain has TRBV6-5 and TRBJ2-3; D might be TRBD1 (5 bases). The germline V gene encodes CDR1 MNHEY and CDR2 SVGAGI. V was cut by 6 bases and J by 0 bases, with 10 bases left in between. This CDR3 comprises 14 residues. The CDR3 loop is CASSRQTSTDTQYF. In nucleotides, the CDR3 is TGTGCCAGCAGCCGACAGACTAGCACAGATACGCAGTATTTT.

This clone has only one observation. The CDR3, as DNA: TGTGCCAGCAGCCCATTGACGGGACCTACGGGCGAGCAGTACTTC. This gives the protein CASSPLTGPTGEQYF. V gene TRBV11-2 combines with J gene TRBJ2-7, with D perhaps given as TRBD1 or TRBD2 (5 bases each). Germline lookup yields CDR1 SGHAT and CDR2 FQNNGV. Trimming took 5 bases from V and 6 from J, leaving 20 bases between them. The length of the CDR3 is 15 residues.

The V and J genes are TRBV11-2 and TRBJ2-3; TRBD2 aligns across 7 bases. The V and J ends lost 7 bases and 4 bases, in that order; junction bases with no gene match: 8. The germline V gene has CDR1 SGHAT and CDR2 FQNNGV. The CDR3 runs 14 residues. The CDR3 protein is CASTRGSFADTQYF. The CDR3, as DNA: TGTGCCAGCACCCGCGGGAGCTTTGCAGATACGCAGTATTTT.

The rearrangement links TRBV4-2 to TRBJ2-7; TRBD2 is a possible D gene (5 bases). V dropped 5 bases and J dropped 2 bases, with 10 bases sitting between them. The CDR3 is 13 residues long. Per the germline V gene, CDR1 is LGHNA and CDR2 is YNFKEQ. This CDR3 is CASSAAGPYEQYF. CDR3 bases: TGTGCCAGCAGCGCCGCGGGCCCCTACGAGCAGTACTTC.

The chain employs TRBV5-6 and TRBJ1-1, with 8 bases lining up with TRBD1. V dropped 3 bases and J dropped 4; count of bases not matched to a gene: 8. CDR3 length: 15 residues. From germline, CDR1 is SGHDT and CDR2 YYEEEE. The CDR3 DNA follows: TGTGCCAGCAGCTACCTTGGACAGGGAGGCACTGAAGCTTTCTTT. Protein sequence: CASSYLGQGGTEAFF.

The J gene is TRBJ1-2, the V gene TRBV5-4; D is uncertain. Trimming took 3 bases from V and 7 from J, leaving 22 bases between them. CDR3 length: 16 amino acids. The germline V gene has CDR1 SGHNT and CDR2 YYREEE (reference sequence). In DNA form, the CDR3 reads TGTGCCAGCAGCTACGGCCCGGAGTTTCGCTTGGTTGGCTACACCTTC. Protein: CASSYGPEFRLVGYTF.

The rearrangement uses TRBV19 and TRBJ2-3; D unclear. The CDR3 spans 16 residues. V lost 7 bases and J 3 bases, leaving 20 bases between the germline ends. In germline, CDR1 is LNHDA, CDR2 SQIVND (reference sequence). The DNA of the CDR3 is TGTGCCAGTACCCCCCGTCCGGCGACCCCGACAGATACGCAGTATTTT. This translates into CASTPRPATPTDTQYF.

The V call is TRBV28, the J call TRBJ2-5; TRBD2 aligns across 8 bases. Trimming cost V 6 bases and J 9 bases; bases outside gene matches: 6. CDR3 length: 12 amino acids. Germline V gene sequence: CDR1 MDHEN, CDR2 SYDVKM. The CDR3 DNA sequence: TGTGCCAGCAGCCCGCCCGGGGGGGCCCAGTACTTC. Its translation: CASSPPGGAQYF. The full variable domain, completed using reference TRBV28 and TRBJ2-5, is DVKVTQSSRYLVKRTGEKVFLECVQDMDHENMFWYRQDPGLGLRLIYFSYDVKMKEKGDIPEGYSVSREKKERFSLILESASTNQTSMYLCASSPPGGAQYFGPGTRLLVL.

V usage is TRBV2 and J usage is TRBJ2-5; possible D gene TRBD1, 5 bases. This CDR3 comprises 17 residues. Per the germline V gene, CDR1 is SNHLY and CDR2 is FYNNEI. Trimming removed 0 bases from V and 1 base from J, with 15 bases in between. CDR3 DNA sequence: TGTGCCAGCAGTGAAGCAAAAGCTAGGGGCCGCCAAGAGACCCAGTACTTC. This gives the protein CASSEAKARGRQETQYF.

This clone was seen once. Here the CDR3 DNA reads TGTGCCAGCAGCTTGACAATCTCTGGGGCCAACGTCCTGACTTTC. Residues: CASSLTISGANVLTF. The J gene is TRBJ2-6, the V gene TRBV5-4; D is undetermined. Deletions cut 1 base from V and 0 bases from J, with 5 bases between. The CDR3 runs 15 residues. Germline V gene lookup returns CDR1 SGHNT and CDR2 YYREEE (reference sequence).

The table lists this clone with a count of one. The chain uses TRBV7-9 and TRBJ2-5; perhaps TRBD2 as D (5 bases). The CDR3 sequence is 14 residues long. CDR1 and CDR2 (germline): SEHNR, FQNEAQ (reference sequence). Deletions cut 2 bases from V and 3 bases from J, with 10 bases between. The CDR3 loop reads CASSLSSGKETQYF. Written as DNA, the CDR3 is TGTGCCAGCAGCTTATCTTCGGGGAAAGAGACCCAGTACTTC.

The CDR3 nucleotides are TGCGCCAGCAGCTTTCCCCTGGCGGGGGACTACAACAATGAGCAGTTCTTC. It specifies CASSFPLAGDYNNEQFF. J is TRBJ2-1 and V is TRBV5-1, with 7 bases fitting TRBD2. Germline CDR1 SGHRS, CDR2 YFSETQ. Trimming at V came to 2 bases and at J to 5 bases, leaving 13 bases not matched to a gene. The CDR3 sequence is 17 residues long.